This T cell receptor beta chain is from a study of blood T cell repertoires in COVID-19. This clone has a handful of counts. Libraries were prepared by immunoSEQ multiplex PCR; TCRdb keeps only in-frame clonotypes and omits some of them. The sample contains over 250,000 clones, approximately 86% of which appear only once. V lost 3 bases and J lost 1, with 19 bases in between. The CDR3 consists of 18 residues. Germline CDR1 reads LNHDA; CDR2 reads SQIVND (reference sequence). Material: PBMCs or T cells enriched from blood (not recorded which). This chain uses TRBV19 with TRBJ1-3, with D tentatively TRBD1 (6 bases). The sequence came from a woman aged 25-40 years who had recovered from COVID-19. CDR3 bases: TGTGCCAGTAGTATGGGCGGAATCTCAACAGGGTCTGGAAACACCATATATTTT. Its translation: CASSMGGISTGSGNTIYF.